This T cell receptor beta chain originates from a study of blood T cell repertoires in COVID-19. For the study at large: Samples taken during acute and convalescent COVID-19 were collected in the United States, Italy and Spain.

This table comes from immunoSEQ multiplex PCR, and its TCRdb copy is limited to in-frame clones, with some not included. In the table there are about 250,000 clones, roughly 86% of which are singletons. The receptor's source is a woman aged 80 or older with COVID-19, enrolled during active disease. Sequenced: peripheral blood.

CDR3 nucleotides: TGTGCCAGCAGCCTCCAAGATACGCAGTATTTT. This codes for CASSLQDTQYF. This sequence joins TRBV14 and TRBJ2-3; D gene unclear. Germline V gene data show CDR1 as SGHDN and CDR2 as FVKESK. The CDR3 totals 11 residues. Trimming left V 4 bases short and J 5 bases short, with 4 bases between.